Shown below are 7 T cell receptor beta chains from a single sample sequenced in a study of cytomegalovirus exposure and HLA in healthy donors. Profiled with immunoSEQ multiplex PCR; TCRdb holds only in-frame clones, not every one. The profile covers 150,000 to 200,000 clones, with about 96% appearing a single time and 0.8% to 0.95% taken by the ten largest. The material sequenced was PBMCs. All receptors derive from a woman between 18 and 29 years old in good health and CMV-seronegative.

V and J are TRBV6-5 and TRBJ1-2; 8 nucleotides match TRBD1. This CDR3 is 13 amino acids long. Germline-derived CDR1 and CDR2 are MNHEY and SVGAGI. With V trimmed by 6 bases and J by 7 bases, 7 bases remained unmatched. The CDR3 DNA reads TGTGCCAGCAGACGACAGGGGTCGACTGGCTACACCTTC. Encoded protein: CASRRQGSTGYTF.

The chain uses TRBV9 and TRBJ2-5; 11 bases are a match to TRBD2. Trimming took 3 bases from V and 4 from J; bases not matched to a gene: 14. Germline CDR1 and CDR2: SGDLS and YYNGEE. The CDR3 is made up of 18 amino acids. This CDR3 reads CASSANPRLAGGRETQYF. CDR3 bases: TGTGCCAGCAGCGCAAACCCTCGGTTAGCGGGGGGGCGAGAGACCCAGTACTTC.

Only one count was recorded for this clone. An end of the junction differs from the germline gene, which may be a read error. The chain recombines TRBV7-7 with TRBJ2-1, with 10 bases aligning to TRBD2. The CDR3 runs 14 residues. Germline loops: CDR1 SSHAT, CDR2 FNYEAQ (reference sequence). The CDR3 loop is CASSRSGGDNEQFF. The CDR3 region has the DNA TGTGCTAGCAGCAGAAGCGGGGGGGACAATGAGCAGTTCTTC.

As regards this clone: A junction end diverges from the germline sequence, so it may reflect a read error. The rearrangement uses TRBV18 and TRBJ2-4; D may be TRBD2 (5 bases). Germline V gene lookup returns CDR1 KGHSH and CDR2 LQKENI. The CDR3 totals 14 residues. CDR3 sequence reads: CATSKIGDGNIQYF. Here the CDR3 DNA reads TGTGCCACCTCAAAGATCGGGGATGGAAACATTCAGTACTTC.

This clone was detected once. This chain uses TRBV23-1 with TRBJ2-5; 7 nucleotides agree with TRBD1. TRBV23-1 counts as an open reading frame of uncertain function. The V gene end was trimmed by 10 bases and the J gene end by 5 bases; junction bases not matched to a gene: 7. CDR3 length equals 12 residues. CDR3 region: CATRDRVETQYF. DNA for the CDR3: TGCGCCACCCGCGACAGGGTGGAGACCCAGTACTTC.

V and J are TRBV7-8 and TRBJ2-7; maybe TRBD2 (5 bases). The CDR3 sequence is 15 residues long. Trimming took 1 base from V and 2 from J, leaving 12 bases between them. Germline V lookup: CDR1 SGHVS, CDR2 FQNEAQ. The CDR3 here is CASSLVDSVTYEQYF. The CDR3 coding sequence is TGTGCCAGCAGCTTAGTGGACTCGGTAACCTACGAGCAGTACTTC.

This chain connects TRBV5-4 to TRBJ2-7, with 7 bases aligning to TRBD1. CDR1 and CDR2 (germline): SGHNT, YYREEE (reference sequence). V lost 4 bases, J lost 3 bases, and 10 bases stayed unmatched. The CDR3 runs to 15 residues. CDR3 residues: CASSNTRQGVYEQYF. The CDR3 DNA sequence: TGTGCCAGCAGCAACACGAGACAGGGAGTCTACGAGCAGTACTTC.